This entry features one T cell receptor beta chain sequence. Its antigen is not known. Assay: immunoSEQ multiplex PCR; the TCRdb copy retains only in-frame clones and omits some. The table has over 100,000 clones, around 87% seen once. This sample was included in a study of T cell responses to AZD1222 COVID-19 vaccine. This CDR3 comprises 15 residues. V was pared by 4 bases and J by 3 bases, with 8 bases of the junction left unmatched. The germline CDR1 and CDR2 sequences are MNHEY and SVGEGT. Study-level points and caveats: As reported, nearly half of all spike-specific TCRs target variant regions that are unmutated.

The receptor comes from an adult who received the AZD1222 COVID-19 vaccine. The material was peripheral blood, obtained 28 days after the second AZD1222 dose. This rearrangement joins TRBV6-2 or TRBV6-3 to TRBJ2-7; 8 nucleotides line up with TRBD1. The CDR3: CASSSVGTGHYEQYF. CDR3 nucleotide sequence: TGTGCCAGCAGTTCTGTTGGGACAGGCCACTACGAGCAGTACTTC.